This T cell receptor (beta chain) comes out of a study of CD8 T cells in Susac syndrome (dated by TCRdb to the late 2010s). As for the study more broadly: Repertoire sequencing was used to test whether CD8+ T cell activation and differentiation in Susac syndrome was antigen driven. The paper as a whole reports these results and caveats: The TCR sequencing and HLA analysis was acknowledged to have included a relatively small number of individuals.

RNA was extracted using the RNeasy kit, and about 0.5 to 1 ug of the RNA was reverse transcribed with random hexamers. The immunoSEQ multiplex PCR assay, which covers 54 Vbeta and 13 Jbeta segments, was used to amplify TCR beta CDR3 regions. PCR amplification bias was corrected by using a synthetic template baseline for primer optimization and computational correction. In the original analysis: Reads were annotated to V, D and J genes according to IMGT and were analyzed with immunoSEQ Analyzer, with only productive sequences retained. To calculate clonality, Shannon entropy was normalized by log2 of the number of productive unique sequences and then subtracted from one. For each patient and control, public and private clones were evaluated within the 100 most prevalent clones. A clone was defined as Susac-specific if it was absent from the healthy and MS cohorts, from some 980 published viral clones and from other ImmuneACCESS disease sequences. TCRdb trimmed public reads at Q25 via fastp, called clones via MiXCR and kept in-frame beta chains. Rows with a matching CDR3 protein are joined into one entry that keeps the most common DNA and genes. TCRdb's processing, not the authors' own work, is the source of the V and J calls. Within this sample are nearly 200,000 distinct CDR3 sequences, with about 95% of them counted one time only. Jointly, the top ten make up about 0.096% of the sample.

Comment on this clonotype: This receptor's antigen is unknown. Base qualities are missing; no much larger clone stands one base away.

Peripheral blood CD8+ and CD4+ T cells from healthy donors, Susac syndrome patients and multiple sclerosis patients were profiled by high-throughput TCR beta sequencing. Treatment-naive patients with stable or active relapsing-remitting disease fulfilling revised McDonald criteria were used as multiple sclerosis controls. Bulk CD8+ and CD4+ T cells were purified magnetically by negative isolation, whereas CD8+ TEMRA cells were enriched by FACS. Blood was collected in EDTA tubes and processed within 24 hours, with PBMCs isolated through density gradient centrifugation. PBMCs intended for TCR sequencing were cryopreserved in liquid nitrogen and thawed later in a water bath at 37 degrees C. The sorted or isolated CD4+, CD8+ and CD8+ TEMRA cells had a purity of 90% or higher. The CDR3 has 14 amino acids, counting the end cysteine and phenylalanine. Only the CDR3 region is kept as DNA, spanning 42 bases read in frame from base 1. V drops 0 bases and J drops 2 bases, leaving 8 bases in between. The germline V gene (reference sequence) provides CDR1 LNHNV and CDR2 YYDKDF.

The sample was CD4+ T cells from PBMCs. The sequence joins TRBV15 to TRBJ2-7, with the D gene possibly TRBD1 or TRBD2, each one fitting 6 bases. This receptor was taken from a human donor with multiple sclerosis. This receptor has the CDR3 CATSREGGAYEQYF. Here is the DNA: TGTGCCACCAGCAGAGAGGGGGGCGCCTACGAGCAGTACTTC.